Shown below are 7 T cell receptor beta chains from a single sample sequenced in a study of shared clonotypes between healthy human individuals. The protocol was immunoSEQ multiplex PCR, while the TCRdb copy is restricted to in-frame clones and leaves out a portion. Here the sample spans around 510,000 clones, around 78% being singletons. The sequencing input was PBMCs. The source of these receptors is a woman in her forties in good health. Some clones in this sample may be carry-over from other donors' samples.

V is TRBV28 and J is TRBJ2-7; D might be TRBD2 (6 bases). Germline V gives CDR1 MDHEN, CDR2 SYDVKM. Trimming shortened V by 5 bases and J by 5 bases, and 16 bases separated the two germline ends. The CDR3 length is 14 residues. This CDR3 is CASSVRRAHHEQYF. The CDR3 DNA is TGTGCCAGCAGTGTGAGGAGGGCCCACCACGAGCAGTACTTC.

This rearrangement joins TRBV4-3 to TRBJ2-1, with 7 bases identical to TRBD2. V shed 0 bases and J 5 bases; nucleotides not matched to a gene: 4. The CDR3 has 15 residues. Germline CDR1 LGHNA, CDR2 YSLEER. This chain's CDR3 is CASSQDRTSHNEQFF. The CDR3, as DNA: TGCGCCAGCAGCCAAGACCGGACTAGTCACAATGAGCAGTTCTTC.

V gene TRBV5-1 combines with J gene TRBJ1-6; perhaps TRBD1 as D (6 bases). Per the germline V gene, CDR1 is SGHRS and CDR2 is YFSETQ. This CDR3 comprises 15 residues. V was cut by 7 bases and J by 5 bases, with 16 bases left in between. Written as DNA, the CDR3 is TGCGCCAGCGCCCCTGCGGCAGGGGATAATTCACCCCTCCACTTT. This sequence encodes CASAPAAGDNSPLHF.

The chain combines TRBV5-1 with TRBJ2-1; the D gene is possibly TRBD2 (5 bases). Deletions cut 0 bases from V and 3 bases from J, with 7 bases between. The CDR3 loop spans 14 amino acids. Per the germline V gene, CDR1 is SGHRS and CDR2 is YFSETQ. The CDR3: CASSLVTSYNEQFF. DNA of the CDR3: TGCGCCAGCAGCTTGGTAACTAGCTACAATGAGCAGTTCTTC.

J is TRBJ1-3 and V is TRBV10-3, with unresolved D. Germline V lookup: CDR1 ENHRY, CDR2 SYGVKD. The CDR3 runs 15 residues. Trimming removed 4 bases at V and 4 bases at J, with 14 bases between. In DNA, the CDR3 is TGTGCCATCAGTGCGTCAGAAGGAGGGGGAAACACCATATATTTT. It codes for CAISASEGGGNTIYF.

As to this clone: A junction end diverges from the germline sequence, so it may reflect a read error. V is TRBV7-7 and J is TRBJ2-5, with D perhaps matching TRBD2 (5 bases). Germline V gene lookup returns CDR1 SSHAT and CDR2 FNYEAQ (reference sequence). The CDR3 consists of 14 residues. The CDR3 loop is CASSLGGGQETQYF. DNA for the CDR3: TGTGCTAGCAGCTTAGGAGGAGGCCAAGAGACCCAGTACTTC.

Here the CDR3 DNA reads TGTGCCAGCAGTTTATCCATCCCCTCGACAGTTACCGACCTTGAAGCTTTCTTT. Translating gives CASSLSIPSTVTDLEAFF. The chain recombines TRBV28 with TRBJ1-1; D is possibly TRBD1 (5 bases). The CDR3 is made up of 18 amino acids. Per germline, CDR1 MDHEN and CDR2 SYDVKM. Trimming cost V 1 base and J 7 bases, with 25 bases left between them.